Sequencing of this T cell receptor beta chain was carried out in a study of T cells in Graves' hyperthyroidism and ophthalmopathy. Study conclusions and caveats: Ophthalmopathy got predicted by the model a median about 6.7 months before its onset. Blood held most thyroid clonotypes expanded above 0.001 frequency.

RNA transcripts yielded amplified TCR beta CDR3 regions. The HTBI primer set drove a first-round RT-PCR of the TCR CDR3. One entry per CDR3 protein, called by TCRdb with MiXCR from the multiplex PCR reads. The data contain fewer than 450,000 distinct CDR3 sequences, 17% of them singletons. This clonotype occurred many times. Its antigen is not known. Subjects aged 18 to 65 presented with newly diagnosed hyperthyroidism of less than 2 months' duration. The blood sample dates from first hyperthyroidism diagnosis, preceding any ophthalmopathy symptoms. Trimming took off 1 base at V and 2 bases at J, with 3 bases between the two ends. From germline, CDR1 is SEHNR and CDR2 FQNEAQ (reference sequence). The CDR3 loop spans 12 amino acids.

The sample consisted of blood. The J gene is TRBJ2-7, the V gene TRBV7-9; D gene uncertain. The clonotype comes from a woman aged 30 to 39 with Graves' hyperthyroidism that later progressed to Graves' ophthalmopathy. The CDR3 is CASSLVTYEQYF. The CDR3 coding sequence is TGTGCCAGCAGCTTAGTTACCTACGAGCAGTACTTC.